These 5 T cell receptor beta chains were all obtained from the same sample, sequenced in a study of vaccination effects on CD4 cells after COVID-19. Using immunoSEQ multiplex PCR, the repertoire was profiled, and TCRdb retains in-frame clones only, with some absent. The profile shows under 85,000 clones, 60% to 80% of them singletons. Antigens for these TCRs are unknown. Viral peptide pool expansion of antigen-specific CD4+ T cells preceded sequencing in the ViraFEST assay. Cultured cells yielded isolated CD4+ T cells after less than 11 days. Two doses of BNT162b2 or mRNA-1273 vaccine were administered to participants. The specimen comprised CD4+ T cells from PBMCs cultured with HCoV-OC43 spike peptides, sampled after COVID-19 vaccination. As to subset: HCoV-OC43 spike overlapping peptide pool stimulation. The receptor source for this set is a human donor who received a COVID-19 vaccine.

In its sample, this clone was seen once. The genes are TRBV30 and TRBJ1-5; 7 nucleotides line up with TRBD1. Unmatched junction bases numbered 4, after V lost 2 bases and J lost 3 bases. This CDR3 has 14 residues. Germline V gene data show CDR1 as GTSNPN and CDR2 as SVGIG (reference sequence). The CDR3 region has the DNA TGTGCCTGGAGTATGGGACAGTACAATCAGCCCCAGCATTTT. Translated: CAWSMGQYNQPQHF.

The V gene is TRBV3-1 (or the pseudogene TRBV3-2), the J gene TRBJ2-1; D assignment may be TRBD1 or TRBD2 (5 bases each). The germline gives CDR1 LGHDT, CDR2 YNNKEL (reference sequence). This CDR3 has 13 amino acids. V lost 1 base and J 7 bases, leaving 8 bases between the germline ends. DNA for the CDR3: TGTGCCAGCAGCCAAGTGGGGGTTAATGAGCAGTTCTTC. Translated, it gives CASSQVGVNEQFF.

This clone was counted once. This chain links TRBV3-1 (or the pseudogene TRBV3-2) with TRBJ2-5; D not certain. CDR1 LGHDT and CDR2 YNNKEL come from the germline V gene (reference sequence). This CDR3 region has 15 residues. V was cut by 2 bases and J by 2 bases, with 12 bases left in between. DNA of the CDR3: TGTGCCAGCAGCCAAAGAGACATACTACAAGAGACCCAGTACTTC. Its translation is CASSQRDILQETQYF.

The chain is built from TRBV12-3 or TRBV12-4 and TRBJ2-5; D not resolved. This CDR3 is 12 amino acids long. Trimming cost V 6 bases and J 4 bases, with 9 bases left between them. This CDR3 is CASSQLGETQYF. The CDR3 DNA reads as TGTGCCAGCAGCCAGCTGGGAGAGACCCAGTACTTC.

This chain connects TRBV5-6 to TRBJ1-5, with a weak D call TRBD1 (6 bases). The CDR3 sequence is 15 residues long. Germline CDR1 SGHDT, CDR2 YYEEEE. The V gene lost 3 bases and the J gene lost 1 base, with 11 bases spanning the gap. The CDR3 DNA reads TGTGCCAGCAGCTCGAGGGGGGGGAGCAATCAGCCCCAGCATTTT. Translated, it gives CASSSRGGSNQPQHF.